This T cell receptor (beta chain) was sequenced in a study of shared T cell receptors in the human thymus. Trimming removed 0 bases at V and 2 bases at J, with 14 bases between. The CDR3 runs 16 residues. Germline loops: CDR1 SGHTA, CDR2 FQGNSA. The protocol was immunoSEQ multiplex PCR, while the TCRdb copy is restricted to in-frame clones and leaves out a portion. The sample has hundreds of thousands of clones; roughly 74% are singletons. These data also featured in a second study, about human thymus T cells.

Sequenced sample: thymocytes. This rearrangement joins TRBV7-2 to TRBJ2-7; tentatively, D is TRBD2 (6 bases). The clonotype originates from a boy under two years old with a congenital heart defect. CDR3 loop: CASSLATGDVAYEQYF. Written as DNA, the CDR3 is TGTGCCAGCAGCTTAGCGACGGGGGACGTCGCCTACGAGCAGTACTTC. Variable domain in full (rest from reference TRBV7-2 and TRBJ2-7): GAGVSQSPSNKVTEKGKDVELRCDPISGHTALYWYRQSLGQGLEFLIYFQGNSAPDKSGLPSDRFSAERTGGSVSTLTIQRTQQEDSAVYLCASSLATGDVAYEQYFGPGTRLTVT.